Following are 20 T cell receptor beta chains from one sample sequenced in a study of T cell repertoires in aging, cancer and after chemotherapy (dated by TCRdb to about 2019). Instead of sorted cells or RNA, genomic DNA extracted from peripheral blood served as the source for amplifying TCR beta rearrangements. Sequenced on an Illumina MiSeq. Rearranged TRB sequences spanning V, D and J segments were amplified by multiplex touch-down PCR using a mixed TRB-A/B primer pool. Clones were called with MiXCR by TCRdb after fastp trimmed the public reads at Q25, and only in-frame beta chains were retained. Every CDR3 protein is listed once, alongside the most common genes and DNA of its rows. The sample yields some 5,900 distinct CDR3 sequences; around 20% were counted once. The ten largest clones represent roughly 4.2% of the sample. Sequenced: blood. These receptors were collected from a human donor with a blood cancer.

Relative to its sample, this clonotype is medium-sized. V is TRBV5-6 and J is TRBJ2-2; the D gene is possibly TRBD2 (5 bases). Germline V gene lookup returns CDR1 SGHDT and CDR2 YYEEEE. The V and J ends lost 4 bases and 5 bases respectively, with 18 bases between them. This CDR3 spans 16 amino acids. CDR3 region: CASSPLSVGGTGELFF. The CDR3 DNA follows: TGTGCCAGCAGCCCTCTCTCTGTGGGCGGGACCGGGGAGCTGTTTTTT.

This clonotype was counted between two and nine times. V gene TRBV6-5 combines with J gene TRBJ1-1; TRBD1 might be the D (5 bases). The germline V and J ends were trimmed by 8 bases and 5 bases, with 18 bases remaining between them. This CDR3 spans 14 amino acids. Germline CDR1 MNHEY, CDR2 SVGAGI. CDR3: CASHLGEGRTEAFF. The CDR3 coding sequence is TGTGCCAGCCACCTAGGGGAAGGAAGAACTGAAGCTTTCTTT.

In this sample, this clonotype turned up a few times. The V call is TRBV5-4, the J call TRBJ2-5, with 8 bases fitting TRBD2. The CDR3 has 16 residues. V lost 0 bases, J lost 7 bases, and 11 bases stayed unmatched. Looked up from germline, CDR1 is SGHNT and CDR2 is YYREEE (reference sequence). CDR3 coding DNA: TGTGCCAGCAGCTTGGCGGGAGGGCAAATGTCGTCGACCCAGTACTTC. Its translation is CASSLAGGQMSSTQYF.

This clonotype is judged medium-sized. This chain uses TRBV11-1 with TRBJ2-7; TRBD2 is a possible D gene (5 bases). The CDR3 covers 14 residues. The V gene's germline CDR1 is SGHAT and CDR2 FQDESV (reference sequence). The ends were cut back, 5 bases at V and 4 bases at J, with 15 bases in the middle. CDR3 DNA sequence: TGTGCCAGCAGCCGAAGAGGTGGGGAGTACGAGCAGTACTTC. Its protein product is CASSRRGGEYEQYF. Supplemented by reference TRBV11-1 and TRBJ2-7, the full variable domain reads EAEVAQSPRYKITEKSQAVAFWCDPISGHATLYWYRQILGQGPELLVQFQDESVVDDSQLPKDRFSAERLKGVDSTLKIQPAELGDSAMYLCASSRRGGEYEQYFGPGTRLTVT.

This clonotype is termed medium-sized. The CDR3, as DNA: TGTGCCAGCAGTTTAGCGAGGGATACGCAGTATTTT. It specifies CASSLARDTQYF. The rearrangement joins TRBV12-3 or TRBV12-4 to TRBJ2-3, with D uncertain. Trimming stripped 0 bases from V and 6 bases from J, with 4 bases between. The CDR3 consists of 12 residues.

The CDR3 coding sequence is TGCGCCAGCAGCGCCTCTCAGCCAACTAATGAAAAACTGTTTTTT. It translates to CASSASQPTNEKLFF. The J gene is TRBJ1-4, the V gene TRBV5-1, with D unresolved. The germline V and J ends were trimmed by 4 bases and 0 bases, with 10 bases remaining between them. This CDR3 comprises 15 residues. The germline V gene encodes CDR1 SGHRS and CDR2 YFSETQ.

This clonotype turned up a few times. In DNA form, the CDR3 reads TGTGCCAGCAGCCGAGGACAGGGCACTTCCTACGAGCAGTACTTC. Translation: CASSRGQGTSYEQYF. The chain uses TRBV28 and TRBJ2-7, with 8 nucleotides matching TRBD1. The germline V gene encodes CDR1 MDHEN and CDR2 SYDVKM. The J segment lost 1 base and the V segment lost 6 bases, leaving 8 bases of the junction unmatched. The CDR3 covers 15 residues.

By proportion, this clonotype is large. The rearrangement uses TRBV29-1 and TRBJ2-3, with no clear D. The CDR3 covers 16 residues. The ends were cut back, 0 bases at V and 0 bases at J, with 13 bases in the middle. CDR1 is SQVTM, CDR2 ANQGSEA, per germline. CDR3 coding DNA: TGCAGCGTTGAAGATCCCACCGCTGCTAGCACAGATACGCAGTATTTT. This translates into CSVEDPTAASTDTQYF.

This clonotype is deemed medium-sized (0.01 to 0.1%). V is TRBV11-3 and J is TRBJ2-5; D uncertain. The germline V gene has CDR1 SGHNT and CDR2 YENEEA. CDR3 length: 15 residues. The V gene lost 1 base and the J gene lost 5 bases, with 14 bases spanning the gap. CDR3 sequence (DNA): TGTGCCAGCAGCTTAGGCCCGCCCGTCGCGGAGACCCAGTACTTC. Amino acid sequence: CASSLGPPVAETQYF. Together with reference TRBV11-3 and TRBJ2-5, the CDR3 gives the full variable domain: EAGVVQSPRYKIIEKKQPVAFWCNPISGHNTLYWYLQNLGQGPELLIRYENEEAVDDSQLPKDRFSAERLKGVDSTLKIQPAELGDSAVYLCASSLGPPVAETQYFGPGTRLLVL.

Relative to its sample, this clonotype is medium-sized. The rearrangement joins TRBV6-1 to TRBJ2-7; possible D gene TRBD1, 6 bases. Germline CDR1 reads MNHNS; CDR2 reads SASEGT. This CDR3 is 15 amino acids long. V was shortened by 2 bases and J by 1 base, with 12 bases between the two germline ends. Here the CDR3 DNA reads TGTGCCAGCAGTGAAACTTTCGGACAGTCCTACGAGCAGTACTTC. Protein product: CASSETFGQSYEQYF.

This clonotype was observed a handful of times. The chain combines TRBV11-2 with TRBJ1-5; D is ambiguous. V shed 5 bases and J shed 5 bases, with 10 bases lying between them. Germline V gene lookup returns CDR1 SGHAT and CDR2 FQNNGV. The CDR3 is made up of 13 amino acids. The CDR3 bases are TGTGCCAGCAGCGAGGGAGGATATCAGCCCCAGCATTTT. Protein: CASSEGGYQPQHF.

This clonotype is labeled as medium-sized. The rearrangement links TRBV6-5 to TRBJ2-2; 11 bases match TRBD2. The CDR3 has 15 residues. V shed 6 bases and J 6 bases; nucleotides not matched to a gene: 6. Germline V lookup: CDR1 MNHEY, CDR2 SVGAGI. The CDR3 loop is CASRALAGDAGELFF. In DNA form, the CDR3 reads TGTGCCAGCAGAGCACTAGCGGGAGACGCCGGGGAGCTGTTTTTT.

Judged by abundance, this clonotype is medium-sized. The chain is built from TRBV6-5 and TRBJ1-2; 10 positions agree with TRBD1. There are 15 residues in the CDR3. Trimming at V came to 4 bases and at J to 5 bases, leaving 7 bases not matched to a gene. From germline, CDR1 is MNHEY and CDR2 SVGAGI. CDR3 sequence (DNA): TGTGCCAGCAGTTCCGACAGGGGGCAGGGGTATGGCTACACCTTC. The encoded protein is CASSSDRGQGYGYTF.

V gene TRBV20-1 combines with J gene TRBJ2-5; the D is unclear. Trimming stripped 3 bases from V and 4 bases from J, with 6 bases between. Germline loops: CDR1 DFQATT, CDR2 SNEGSKA (reference sequence). This CDR3 contains 11 residues. CDR3 loop: CSARYLETQYF. CDR3 nucleotides: TGCAGTGCTAGGTACTTAGAGACCCAGTACTTC.

The sample holds a few counts of this clonotype. J is TRBJ1-1 and V is TRBV5-1; tentatively, D is TRBD1 (6 bases). Deletions cut 4 bases from V and 9 bases from J, with 19 bases between. This CDR3 comprises 14 residues. Germline V gives CDR1 SGHRS, CDR2 YFSETQ. CDR3 sequence reads: CASSPGQIKGKAFF. The CDR3 DNA reads TGCGCCAGCAGCCCCGGACAGATAAAAGGTAAAGCTTTCTTT.

The chain employs TRBV10-3 and TRBJ2-5; D unresolved. Germline-derived CDR1 and CDR2 are ENHRY and SYGVKD. V lost 9 bases to trimming and J lost 5 bases, with 16 bases between them. This CDR3 has 13 amino acids. The DNA for the CDR3 is TGTGCCATTTCATCCCAAGAGAGGGAGACCCAGTACTTC. Translating gives CAISSQERETQYF.

This chain joins TRBV7-2 and TRBJ1-5, with 9 nucleotides matching TRBD1. CDR1 SGHTA and CDR2 FQGNSA come from the germline V gene. With 5 bases clipped from V and 5 bases from J, the junction kept 7 bases outside the gene matches. CDR3 length equals 15 residues. The CDR3 DNA is TGTGCCAGCAGCCGTTCGGGACAGGGTGATCAGCCCCAGCATTTT. Translating gives CASSRSGQGDQPQHF.

This clonotype is medium-sized within its sample. The chain couples TRBV11-3 to TRBJ1-4, with D hard to call. V lost 3 bases and J 0 bases, leaving 8 bases between the germline ends. The CDR3 extends over 15 amino acids. Germline loops: CDR1 SGHNT, CDR2 YENEEA. CDR3 in amino acids: CASSLGLATNEKLFF. In DNA form, the CDR3 reads TGTGCCAGCAGCTTGGGATTAGCAACTAATGAAAAACTGTTTTTT.

This clonotype was seen a few times. The chain is built from TRBV5-4 and TRBJ1-6; D may be TRBD1 (5 bases). V was cut by 4 bases and J by 8 bases, with 13 bases left in between. Germline CDR1 is SGHNT and CDR2 is YYREEE (reference sequence). The CDR3 runs to 14 residues. The CDR3 DNA follows: TGTGCCAGCAGCCGCCCCGGGACGGATTCACCCCTCCACTTT. Translating gives CASSRPGTDSPLHF. The variable domain in full, completed from reference TRBV5-4 and TRBJ1-6, reads ETGVTQSPTHLIKTRGQQVTLRCSSQSGHNTVSWYQQALGQGPQFIFQYYREEENGRGNFPPRFSGLQFPNYSSELNVNALELDDSALYLCASSRPGTDSPLHFGNGTRLTVT.

With regard to this clonotype: A read error may explain this, as a much larger clone is one base away. The CDR3 bases are TGTGCCAGCAGCGTCGACAGGGAAGACGAGCAGTACTTC. Translated, it gives CASSVDREDEQYF. This sequence joins TRBV27 and TRBJ2-7; 7 bases are shared with TRBD1. The CDR3 consists of 13 residues. The germline gives CDR1 MNHEY, CDR2 SMNVEV (reference sequence). V gave up 6 bases and J gave up 5 bases; unmatched junction bases: 7.